This T cell receptor (beta chain) was observed in a study of post-analysis software for immune sequencing data. Study-wide background: The courses of disease that were included comprised relapsing-remitting, secondary progressive and progressive-relapsing multiple sclerosis. Study-level points and caveats: Those with multiple sclerosis, the patient group, showed significantly lower normalized Chao1 diversity than controls. In patients, about five TRBV segments were more frequent than in controls, with TRBV5-6, TRBV5-1 and TRBV20-1 among them. Batch-matched samples strongly co-clustered by F measure.

The V and J ends lost 1 base and 2 bases, in that order; junction bases with no gene match: 10. Germline V gives CDR1 DFQATT, CDR2 SNEGSKA (reference sequence). The length of the CDR3 is 18 residues. Every TCR beta cDNA library bore unique molecular identifiers. T cells, roughly 0.95 to 10 million of them, yielded approximately 530,000 cDNA molecules. MiXCR, applied by TCRdb to the PCR reads, yields one record per CDR3 protein. The data show 820,000 or so distinct CDR3 sequences, approximately 57% seen once. Comment on this clonotype: Antigen specificity is unknown.

The TCR sequence derives from a girl aged 10 to 17 with multiple sclerosis. The V call is TRBV20-1, the J call TRBJ2-1; TRBD2 agrees at 11 bases. Input material: blood. CDR3 region: CSARVKASGGIPYNEQFF. DNA of the CDR3: TGCAGTGCTAGAGTAAAAGCTAGCGGGGGGATTCCCTACAATGAGCAGTTCTTC.